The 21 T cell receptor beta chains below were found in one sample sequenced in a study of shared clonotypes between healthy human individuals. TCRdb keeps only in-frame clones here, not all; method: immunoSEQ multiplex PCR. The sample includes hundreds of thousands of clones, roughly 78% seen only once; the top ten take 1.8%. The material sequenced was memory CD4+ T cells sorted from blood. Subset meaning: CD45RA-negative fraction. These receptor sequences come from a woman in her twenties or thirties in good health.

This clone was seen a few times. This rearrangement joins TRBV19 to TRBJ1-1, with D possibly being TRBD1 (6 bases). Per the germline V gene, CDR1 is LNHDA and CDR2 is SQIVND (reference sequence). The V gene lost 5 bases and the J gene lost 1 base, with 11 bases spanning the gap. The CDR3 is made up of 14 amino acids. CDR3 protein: CASSDDRWNTEAFF. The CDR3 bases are TGTGCCAGTAGTGATGACAGGTGGAACACTGAAGCTTTCTTT.

CDR3 region: CASSVSGSLATDTQYF. The CDR3 bases are TGTGCCAGCAGTGTCAGCGGGAGCCTAGCCACAGATACGCAGTATTTT. The V call is TRBV2, the J call TRBJ2-3, with 8 bases identical to TRBD2. The CDR3 consists of 16 residues. The germline V gene has CDR1 SNHLY and CDR2 FYNNEI. Unmatched junction bases numbered 8, after V lost 4 bases and J lost 2 bases.

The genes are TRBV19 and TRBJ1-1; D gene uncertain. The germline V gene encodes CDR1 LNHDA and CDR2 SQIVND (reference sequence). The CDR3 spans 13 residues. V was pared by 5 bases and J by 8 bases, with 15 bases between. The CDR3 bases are TGTGCCAGTAGTCAGCGAGTGGTTTCCGAAGCTTTCTTT. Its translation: CASSQRVVSEAFF. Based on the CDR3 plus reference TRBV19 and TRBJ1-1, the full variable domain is DGGITQSPKYLFRKEGQNVTLSCEQNLNHDAMYWYRQDPGQGLRLIYYSQIVNDFQKGDIAEGYSVSREKKESFPLTVTSAQKNPTAFYLCASSQRVVSEAFFGQGTRLTVV.

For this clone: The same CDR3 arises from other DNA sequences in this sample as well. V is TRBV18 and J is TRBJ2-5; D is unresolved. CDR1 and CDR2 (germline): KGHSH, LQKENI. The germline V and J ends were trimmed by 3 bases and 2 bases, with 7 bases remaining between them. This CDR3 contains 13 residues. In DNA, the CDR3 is TGTGCCAGCTCACCGCCAGTACAAGAGACCCAGTACTTC. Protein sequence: CASSPPVQETQYF. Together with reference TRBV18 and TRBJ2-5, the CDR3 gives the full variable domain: NAGVMQNPRHLVRRRGQEARLRCSPMKGHSHVYWYRQLPEEGLKFMVYLQKENIIDESGMPKERFSAEFPKEGPSILRIQQVVRGDSAAYFCASSPPVQETQYFGPGTRLLVL.

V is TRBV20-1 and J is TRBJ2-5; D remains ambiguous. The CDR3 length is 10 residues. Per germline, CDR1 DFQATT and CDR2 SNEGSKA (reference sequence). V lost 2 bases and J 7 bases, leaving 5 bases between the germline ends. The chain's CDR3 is CSARKATQYF. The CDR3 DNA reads TGCAGTGCTAGAAAAGCGACCCAGTACTTC.

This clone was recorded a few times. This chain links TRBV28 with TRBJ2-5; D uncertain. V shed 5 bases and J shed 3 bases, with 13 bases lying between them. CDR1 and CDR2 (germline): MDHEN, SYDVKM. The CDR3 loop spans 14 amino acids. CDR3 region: CASSPTWGKETQYF. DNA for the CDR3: TGTGCCAGCAGTCCCACTTGGGGAAAAGAGACCCAGTACTTC.

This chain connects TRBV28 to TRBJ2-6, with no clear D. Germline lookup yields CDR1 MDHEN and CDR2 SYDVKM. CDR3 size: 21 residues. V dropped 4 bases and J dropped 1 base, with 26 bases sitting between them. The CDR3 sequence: CASSSHTPRTSDPSGANVLTF. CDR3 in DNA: TGTGCCAGCAGTTCGCACACCCCTCGGACGTCGGATCCTTCTGGGGCCAACGTCCTGACTTTC.

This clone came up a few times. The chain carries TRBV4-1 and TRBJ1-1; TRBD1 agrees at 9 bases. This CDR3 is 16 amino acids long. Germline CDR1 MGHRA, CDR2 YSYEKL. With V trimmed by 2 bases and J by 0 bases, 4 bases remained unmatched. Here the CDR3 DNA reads TGCGCCAGCAGCCAACAGACAGGGGGATTGAACACTGAAGCTTTCTTT. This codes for CASSQQTGGLNTEAFF.

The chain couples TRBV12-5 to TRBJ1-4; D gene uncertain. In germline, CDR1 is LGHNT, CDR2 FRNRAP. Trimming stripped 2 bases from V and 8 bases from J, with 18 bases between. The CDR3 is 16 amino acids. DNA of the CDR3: TGTGCTAGTGGTTTGTACTATTCGGCCCGGCTGGAAAAACTGTTTTTT. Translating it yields CASGLYYSARLEKLFF.

The CDR3 DNA reads as TGTGCCAGCTCACCAAGCCCCCTTAGCGGGATTACCGAGGACAATGAGCAGTTCTTC. The encoded protein is CASSPSPLSGITEDNEQFF. This chain joins TRBV18 and TRBJ2-1; 8 nucleotides line up with TRBD2. This CDR3 region has 19 residues. J lost 5 bases, V lost 2 bases, and 17 bases had no gene match. CDR1 is KGHSH and CDR2 is LQKENI in the germline V gene.

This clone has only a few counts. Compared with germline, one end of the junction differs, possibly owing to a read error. The CDR3 protein is CASSLRDSNNEQFF. The DNA of the CDR3 is TGTGCCAGCAGCCTCCGGGACTCCAACAATGAGCAGTTCTTC. The rearrangement joins TRBV7-9 to TRBJ2-1; TRBD2 might be the D (6 bases). In germline, CDR1 is SEHNR, CDR2 FQNEAQ (reference sequence). The CDR3 is made up of 14 amino acids.

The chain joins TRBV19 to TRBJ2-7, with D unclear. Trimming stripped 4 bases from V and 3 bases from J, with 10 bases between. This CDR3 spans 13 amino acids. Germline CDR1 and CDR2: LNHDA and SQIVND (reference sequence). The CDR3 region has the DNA TGTGCCAGTAGTACCGCCGGAATCTACGAGCAGTACTTC. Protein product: CASSTAGIYEQYF.

CDR3 protein: CASSQDGGSRNQPQHF. The CDR3 DNA follows: TGCGCCAGCAGCCAAGATGGGGGGTCTCGCAATCAGCCCCAGCATTTT. This sequence joins TRBV4-1 and TRBJ1-5; D may be TRBD1 (5 bases). Germline CDR1 reads MGHRA; CDR2 reads YSYEKL. Trimming removed 0 bases at V and 2 bases at J, with 11 bases between. CDR3 size: 16 residues.

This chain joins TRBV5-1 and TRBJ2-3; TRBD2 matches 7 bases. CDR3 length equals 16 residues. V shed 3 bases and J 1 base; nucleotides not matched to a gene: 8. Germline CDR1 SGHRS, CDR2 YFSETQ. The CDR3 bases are TGCGCCAGCAGCTCGTCGGGACTATCAGGCACAGATACGCAGTATTTT. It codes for CASSSSGLSGTDTQYF.

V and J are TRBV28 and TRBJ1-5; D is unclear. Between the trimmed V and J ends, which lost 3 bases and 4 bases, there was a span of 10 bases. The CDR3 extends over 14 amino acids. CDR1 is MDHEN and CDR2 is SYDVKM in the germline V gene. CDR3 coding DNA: TGTGCCAGCAGTTTCCCCCGTATGAATCAGCCCCAGCATTTT. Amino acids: CASSFPRMNQPQHF.

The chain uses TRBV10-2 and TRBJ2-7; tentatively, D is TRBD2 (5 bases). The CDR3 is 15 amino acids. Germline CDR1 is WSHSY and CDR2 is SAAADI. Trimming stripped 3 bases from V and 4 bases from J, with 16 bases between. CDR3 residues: CASSDPGVGWYEQYF. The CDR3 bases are TGCGCCAGCAGTGACCCCGGGGTGGGGTGGTACGAGCAGTACTTC.

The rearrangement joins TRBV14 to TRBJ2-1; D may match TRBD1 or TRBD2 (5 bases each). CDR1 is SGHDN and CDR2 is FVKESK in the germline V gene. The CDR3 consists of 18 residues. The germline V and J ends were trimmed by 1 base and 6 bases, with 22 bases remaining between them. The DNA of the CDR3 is TGTGCCAGCAGCCAAGCTTGGCGACCGGGGCGAGGTCTCAATGAGCAGTTCTTC. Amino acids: CASSQAWRPGRGLNEQFF.

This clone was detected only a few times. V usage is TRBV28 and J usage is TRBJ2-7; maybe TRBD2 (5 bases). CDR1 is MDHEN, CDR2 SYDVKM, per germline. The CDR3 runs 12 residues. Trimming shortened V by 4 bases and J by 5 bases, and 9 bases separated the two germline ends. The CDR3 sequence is CASSYLGNEQYF. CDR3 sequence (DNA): TGTGCCAGCAGTTACCTCGGGAACGAGCAGTACTTC.

For the CDR3, the DNA is TGTGCCAGCAGGTTACGGGTGCCCCCCTACGAGCAGTACTTC. Translated, it gives CASRLRVPPYEQYF. The chain employs TRBV6-5 and TRBJ2-7; no clear D gene. Germline assignment: CDR1 MNHEY and CDR2 SVGAGI. The CDR3 contains 14 residues. V lost 6 bases to trimming and J lost 2 bases, with 14 bases between them.

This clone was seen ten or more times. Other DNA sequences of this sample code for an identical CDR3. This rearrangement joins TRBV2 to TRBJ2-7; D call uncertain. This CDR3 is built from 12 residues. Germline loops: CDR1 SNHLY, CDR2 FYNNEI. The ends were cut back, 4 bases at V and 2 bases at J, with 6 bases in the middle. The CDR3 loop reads CASSATAYEQYF. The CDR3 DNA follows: TGTGCCAGCAGTGCTACAGCCTACGAGCAGTACTTC. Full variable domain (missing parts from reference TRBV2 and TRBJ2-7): EPEVTQTPSHQVTQMGQEVILRCVPISNHLYFYWYRQILGQKVEFLVSFYNNEISEKSEIFDDQFSVERPDGSNFTLKIRSTKLEDSAMYFCASSATAYEQYFGPGTRLTVT.

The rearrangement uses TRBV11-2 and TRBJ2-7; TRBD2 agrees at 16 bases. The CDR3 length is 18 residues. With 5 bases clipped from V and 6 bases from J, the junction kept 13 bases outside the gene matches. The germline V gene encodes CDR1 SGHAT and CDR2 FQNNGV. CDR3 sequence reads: CASSVGGLAGGPRSEQYF. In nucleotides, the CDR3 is TGTGCCAGCAGCGTAGGGGGACTAGCGGGAGGGCCCAGGAGCGAGCAGTACTTC.